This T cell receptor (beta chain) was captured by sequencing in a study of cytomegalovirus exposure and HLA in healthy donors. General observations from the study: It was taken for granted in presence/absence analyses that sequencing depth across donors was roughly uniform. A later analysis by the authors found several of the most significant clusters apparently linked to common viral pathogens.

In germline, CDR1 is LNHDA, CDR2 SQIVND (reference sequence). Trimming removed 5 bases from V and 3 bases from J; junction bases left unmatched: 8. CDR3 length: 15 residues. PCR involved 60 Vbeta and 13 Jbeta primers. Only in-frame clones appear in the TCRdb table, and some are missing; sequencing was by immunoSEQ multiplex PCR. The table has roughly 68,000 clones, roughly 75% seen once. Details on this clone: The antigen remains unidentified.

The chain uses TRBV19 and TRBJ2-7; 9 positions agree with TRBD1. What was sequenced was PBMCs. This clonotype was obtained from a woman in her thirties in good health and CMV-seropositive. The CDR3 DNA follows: TGTGCCAGTAGTGCCCCGGGACAGGGCGTCTACGAGCAGTACTTC. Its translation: CASSAPGQGVYEQYF.